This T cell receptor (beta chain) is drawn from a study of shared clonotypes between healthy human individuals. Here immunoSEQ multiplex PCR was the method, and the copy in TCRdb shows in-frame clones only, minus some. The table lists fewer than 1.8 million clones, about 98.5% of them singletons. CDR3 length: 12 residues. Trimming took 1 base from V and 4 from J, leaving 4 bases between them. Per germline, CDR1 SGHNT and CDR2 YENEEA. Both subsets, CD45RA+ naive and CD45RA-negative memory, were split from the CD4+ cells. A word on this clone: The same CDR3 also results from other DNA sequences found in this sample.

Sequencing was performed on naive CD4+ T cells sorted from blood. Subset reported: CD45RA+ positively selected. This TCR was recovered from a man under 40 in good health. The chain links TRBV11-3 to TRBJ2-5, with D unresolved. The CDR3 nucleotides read TGTGCCAGCAGCTTAGGGAGAGAGACCCAGTACTTC. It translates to CASSLGRETQYF.